This T cell receptor (beta chain) appears in the sequencing data of a study of molecular identifiers for immune sequencing clone quantification. General study points: In naive cells, clones above 20 RNA copies held under 1% of molecules, whereas in effector cells they held over 97%.

From the PCR reads, TCRdb called clonotypes with MiXCR, one entry per CDR3 protein. The sample yields 37,000 or so distinct CDR3 sequences, about a fifth seen once. The sorting of naive CD8 T cells used the CD8+CD4-CCR7+CD45RA+ phenotype. This clonotype was recorded at least ten times. Its antigen is as yet unknown. V lost 7 bases, J lost 6 bases, and 10 bases stayed unmatched. The V gene's germline CDR1 is LNHNV and CDR2 YYDKDF (reference sequence). This CDR3 region has 14 residues. The sample was naive CD8+ T cells from blood, with Jurkat cell RNA spiked in. Described subset: FACS-sorted CD8+CD4-CCR7+CD45RA+ naive T cells. This clonotype originated in a human donor in good health. Some libraries in this study had Jurkat cell RNA spiked in. The gene calls are TRBV15 and TRBJ2-7; 9 bases agree with TRBD1. The CDR3 region has the DNA TGTGCCACCACCCCGGACAGGGGAGGTGGCGAGCAGTACTTC. This encodes CATTPDRGGGEQYF.